Below, one TCR beta chain is given with its context. In the authors' workflow: Quantification of nucleated cells was approximated via reference gene primer amplification. This table comes from immunoSEQ multiplex PCR, and its TCRdb copy is limited to in-frame clones, with some not included. The V and J calls and clone size come from that table; D and trimming were worked out from the DNA. Among around 68,000 clones listed, 87% were seen once. This entry is derived from a study of blood T cell repertoires in COVID-19. Study overall: PBMCs, B-cell-depleted T cells, or T cells were the source of the cDNA or gDNA that made up the material.

V gave up 2 bases and J gave up 1 base, with 18 bases separating them. The CDR3 consists of 17 residues. The germline CDR1 and CDR2 sequences are SGHNT and YYREEE (reference sequence). The gene calls are TRBV5-4 and TRBJ1-2; D is unresolved. This receptor was obtained from a woman between 50 and 59 years old with acute or convalescent COVID-19. Sequencing was performed on peripheral blood. The CDR3 protein is CASSFYSPRRHNYGYTF. The CDR3 region has the DNA TGTGCCAGCAGCTTTTATTCGCCTCGGAGGCATAACTATGGCTACACCTTC.